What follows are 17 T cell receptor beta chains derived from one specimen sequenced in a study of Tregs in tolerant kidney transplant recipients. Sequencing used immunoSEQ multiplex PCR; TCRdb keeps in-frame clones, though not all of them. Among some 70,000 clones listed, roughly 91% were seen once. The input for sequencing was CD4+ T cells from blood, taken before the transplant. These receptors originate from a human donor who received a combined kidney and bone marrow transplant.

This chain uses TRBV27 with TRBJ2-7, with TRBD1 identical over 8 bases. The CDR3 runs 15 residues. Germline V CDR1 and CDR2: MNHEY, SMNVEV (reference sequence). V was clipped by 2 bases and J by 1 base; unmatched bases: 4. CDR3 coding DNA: TGTGCCAGCAGTTTAGGGGACAGGAGATCCTACGAGCAGTACTTC. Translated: CASSLGDRRSYEQYF.

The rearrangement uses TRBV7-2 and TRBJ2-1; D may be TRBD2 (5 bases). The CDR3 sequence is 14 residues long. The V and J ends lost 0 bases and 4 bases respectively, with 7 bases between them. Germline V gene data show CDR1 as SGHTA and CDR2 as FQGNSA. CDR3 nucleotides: TGTGCCAGCAGCTTAGCAGCGGCTTACAATGAGCAGTTCTTC. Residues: CASSLAAAYNEQFF.

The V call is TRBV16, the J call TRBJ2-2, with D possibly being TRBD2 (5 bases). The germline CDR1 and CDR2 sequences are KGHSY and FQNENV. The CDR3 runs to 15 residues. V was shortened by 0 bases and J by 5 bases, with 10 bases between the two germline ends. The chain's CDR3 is CASSQSASLTGELFF. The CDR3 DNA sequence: TGTGCCAGCAGCCAATCAGCTAGCTTGACCGGGGAGCTGTTTTTT.

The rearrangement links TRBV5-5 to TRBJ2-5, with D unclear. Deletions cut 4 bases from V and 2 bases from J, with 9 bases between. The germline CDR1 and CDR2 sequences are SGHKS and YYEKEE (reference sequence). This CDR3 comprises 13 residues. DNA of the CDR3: TGTGCCAGCAGCGCGGCCGAACAAGAGACCCAGTACTTC. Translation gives CASSAAEQETQYF.

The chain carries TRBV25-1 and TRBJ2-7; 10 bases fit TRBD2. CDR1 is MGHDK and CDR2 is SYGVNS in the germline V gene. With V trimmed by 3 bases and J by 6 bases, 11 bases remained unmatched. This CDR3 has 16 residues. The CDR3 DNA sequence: TGTGCCAGCAGTGACCCCGTAGGGCTAGCGGGAGTCGAGCAGTACTTC. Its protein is CASSDPVGLAGVEQYF.

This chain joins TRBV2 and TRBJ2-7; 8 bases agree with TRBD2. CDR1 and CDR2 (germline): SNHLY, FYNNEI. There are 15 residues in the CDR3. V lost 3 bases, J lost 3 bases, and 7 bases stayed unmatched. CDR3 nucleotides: TGTGCCAGCAGTGAGGGAGCGGGAGACCTCTACGAGCAGTACTTC. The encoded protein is CASSEGAGDLYEQYF.

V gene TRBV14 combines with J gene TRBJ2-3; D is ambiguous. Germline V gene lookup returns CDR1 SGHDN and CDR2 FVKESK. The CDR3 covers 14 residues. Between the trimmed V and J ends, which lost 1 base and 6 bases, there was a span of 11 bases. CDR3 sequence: CASSQVTWLDTQYF. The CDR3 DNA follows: TGTGCCAGCAGCCAAGTGACTTGGCTCGATACGCAGTATTTT.

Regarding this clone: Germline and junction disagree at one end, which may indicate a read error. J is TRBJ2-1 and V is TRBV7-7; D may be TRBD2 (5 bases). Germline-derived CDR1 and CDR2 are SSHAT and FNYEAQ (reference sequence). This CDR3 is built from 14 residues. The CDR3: CASSLAPEYNEQFF. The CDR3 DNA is TGTGCTAGCAGCTTAGCGCCCGAGTACAATGAGCAGTTCTTC.

The CDR3 nucleotides are TGTGCCAGCAGTGCCGGGACTAGCGGTGAGCAGTTCTTC. The encoded protein is CASSAGTSGEQFF. The chain uses TRBV6-6 and TRBJ2-1; 11 bases line up with TRBD2. The CDR3 is 13 residues long. Per the germline V gene, CDR1 is MNHNY and CDR2 is SVGAGI (reference sequence). Losses at the gene ends were 5 bases for V and 9 bases for J; bases not matched to a gene: 3.

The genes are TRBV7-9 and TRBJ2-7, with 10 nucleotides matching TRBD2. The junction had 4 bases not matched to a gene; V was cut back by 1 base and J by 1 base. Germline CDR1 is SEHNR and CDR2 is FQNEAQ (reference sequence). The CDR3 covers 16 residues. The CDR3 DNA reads TGTGCCAGCAGCTTAGAGACTAGCGGGCTTTCCTACGAGCAGTACTTC. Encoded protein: CASSLETSGLSYEQYF.

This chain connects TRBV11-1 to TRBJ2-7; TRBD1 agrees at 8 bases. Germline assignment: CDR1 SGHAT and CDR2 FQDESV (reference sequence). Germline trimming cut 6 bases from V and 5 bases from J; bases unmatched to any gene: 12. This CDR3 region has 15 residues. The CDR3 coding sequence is TGTGCCAGCAGTAAGTTGGGACAGGAAGGTGACGAGCAGTACTTC. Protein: CASSKLGQEGDEQYF. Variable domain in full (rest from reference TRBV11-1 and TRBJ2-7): EAEVAQSPRYKITEKSQAVAFWCDPISGHATLYWYRQILGQGPELLVQFQDESVVDDSQLPKDRFSAERLKGVDSTLKIQPAELGDSAMYLCASSKLGQEGDEQYFGPGTRLTVT.

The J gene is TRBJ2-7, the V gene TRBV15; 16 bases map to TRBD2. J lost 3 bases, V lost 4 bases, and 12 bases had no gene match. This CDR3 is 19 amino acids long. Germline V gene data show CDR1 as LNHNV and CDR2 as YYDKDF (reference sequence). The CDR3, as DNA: TGTGCCACCAGCAAGCCGGGTCTGGGACTAGCGGGAGGGGGCTACGAGCAGTACTTC. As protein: CATSKPGLGLAGGGYEQYF. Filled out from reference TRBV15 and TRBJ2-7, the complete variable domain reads DAMVIQNPRYQVTQFGKPVTLSCSQTLNHNVMYWYQQKSSQAPKLLFHYYDKDFNNEADTPDNFQSRRPNTSFCFLDIRSPGLGDTAMYLCATSKPGLGLAGGGYEQYFGPGTRLTVT.

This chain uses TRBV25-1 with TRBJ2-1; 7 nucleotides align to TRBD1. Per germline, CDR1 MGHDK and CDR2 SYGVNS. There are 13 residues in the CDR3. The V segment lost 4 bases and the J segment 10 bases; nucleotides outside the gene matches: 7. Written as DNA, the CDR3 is TGTGCCAGCAGTGTTGAGGGGGCCGGCGAGCAGTTCTTC. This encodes CASSVEGAGEQFF.

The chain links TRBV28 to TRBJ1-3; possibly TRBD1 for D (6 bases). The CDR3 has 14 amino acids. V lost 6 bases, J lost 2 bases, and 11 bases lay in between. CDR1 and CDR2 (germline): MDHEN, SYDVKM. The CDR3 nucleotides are TGTGCCAGCAGGGGACAAAGCCCTGGAAACACCATATATTTT. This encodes CASRGQSPGNTIYF.

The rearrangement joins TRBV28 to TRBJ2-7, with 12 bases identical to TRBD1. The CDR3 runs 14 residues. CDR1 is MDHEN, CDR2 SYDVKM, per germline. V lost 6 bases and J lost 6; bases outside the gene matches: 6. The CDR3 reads CASSRDRGLTEQYF. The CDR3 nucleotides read TGTGCCAGCAGCCGGGACAGGGGGCTGACCGAGCAGTACTTC.

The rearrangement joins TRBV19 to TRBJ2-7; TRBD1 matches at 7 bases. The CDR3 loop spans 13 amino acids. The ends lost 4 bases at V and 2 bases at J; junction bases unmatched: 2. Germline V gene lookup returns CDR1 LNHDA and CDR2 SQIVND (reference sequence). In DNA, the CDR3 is TGTGCCAGTAGTAGACAGGGAGCCTACGAGCAGTACTTC. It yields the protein CASSRQGAYEQYF.

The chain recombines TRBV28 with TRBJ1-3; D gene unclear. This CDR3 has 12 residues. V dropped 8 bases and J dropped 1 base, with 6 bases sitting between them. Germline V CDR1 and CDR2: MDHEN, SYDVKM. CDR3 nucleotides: TGTGCCAGCGGCACGTCTGGAAACACCATATATTTT. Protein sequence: CASGTSGNTIYF.